This is a list of T cell receptor beta chains from one sample in a study of T-cell memory formation after mild COVID-19. TCRdb recomputed calls from the 5' RACE reads with MiXCR, one row per CDR3 protein. The sample includes around 390,000 distinct CDR3 sequences, roughly 15% of them seen just once. Sequenced input: PBMCs or a T cell subset sorted from them (not recorded which). These TCRs come from a man between 18 and 35 years old who had mild COVID-19 (a few samples of this study predate the infection). Cell type and time point are not known. CDR3s include the opening cysteine and the closing phenylalanine or tryptophan. D genes are given only for firm matches. A row's size may be missing; if present it is once, few, many or a size class.

TRBJ2-5 | TRBD1 | TRBV28 | NA | CASRRTGAFQETQYF | TGTGCCAGCAGGCGGACAGGGGCCTTCCAAGAGACCCAGTACTTC
TRBJ1-1 | NA | TRBV2 | NA | CASSEGGGGGRTEAFF | TGTGCCAGCAGTGAAGGAGGTGGGGGGGGCCGGACTGAAGCTTTCTTT
TRBJ2-1 | NA | TRBV2 | NA | CASREDSLQDNEQFF | TGTGCCAGCAGGGAGGACAGCCTACAAGACAATGAGCAGTTCTTC
TRBJ1-5 | NA | TRBV4-1 | NA | CASSRVGGVWSNQPQHF | TGCGCCAGCAGCCGCGTTGGGGGAGTTTGGAGCAATCAGCCCCAGCATTTT
TRBJ1-2 | NA | TRBV7-2 | few | CASSSPGSSGYGYTF | TGTGCCAGCAGCTCCCCAGGGAGTAGTGGCTATGGCTACACCTTC
TRBJ2-1 | NA | TRBV5-5 | many | CASSLVSLGDNNEQFF | TGTGCCAGCAGCTTGGTGTCTTTAGGGGACAACAATGAGCAGTTCTTC
TRBJ2-4 | NA | TRBV18 | few | CASSPLGNHQNIQYF | TGTGCCAGCTCACCTTTAGGGAACCACCAAAACATTCAGTACTTC
TRBJ2-3 | TRBD1 | TRBV5-6 | few | CASSRSTGWADTQYF | TGTGCCAGCAGCAGATCGACAGGGTGGGCAGATACGCAGTATTTT
TRBJ1-5 | TRBD1 | TRBV10-3 | few | CAISQNTGAGQPQHF | TGTGCCATCAGTCAGAATACAGGGGCAGGTCAGCCCCAGCATTTT
TRBJ2-7 | NA | TRBV12-3/TRBV12-4 | NA | CASSGANRDEQYF | TGTGCCAGCAGCGGGGCCAATCGGGACGAGCAGTACTTC
TRBJ2-4 | NA | TRBV2 | NA | CASSGEIQNIQYF | TGTGCCTCCTCCGGAGAAATACAAAACATTCAGTACTTC
TRBJ1-5 | NA | TRBV7-2 | NA | CASTLVGVSNQPQHF | TGTGCCAGCACCCTGGTAGGGGTGAGCAATCAGCCCCAGCATTTT
TRBJ2-3 | NA | TRBV4-2 | NA | CASSQGVSSTDTQYF | TGTGCCAGCAGCCAAGGAGTTTCTAGCACAGATACGCAGTATTTT
TRBJ1-2 | NA | TRBV5-1 | NA | CASSQVAPNYGYTF | TGCGCCAGCAGCCAGGTGGCCCCTAACTATGGCTACACCTTC
TRBJ1-2 | NA | TRBV6-6 | many | CASSYQQGYYGYTF | TGTGCCAGCAGTTACCAACAGGGATACTATGGCTACACCTTC
TRBJ2-1 | TRBD2 | TRBV7-2 | few | CASSSKRGATPYNEQFF | TGTGCCAGCAGTTCGAAGCGGGGGGCCACCCCATACAATGAGCAGTTCTTC
TRBJ1-1 | NA | TRBV9 | NA | CASSVLPKNTEAFF | TGTGCCAGCAGCGTACTTCCTAAGAACACTGAAGCTTTCTTT
TRBJ2-1 | NA | TRBV20-1 | few | CSASPRGGYNEQFF | TGCAGTGCTAGCCCGCGGGGAGGTTACAATGAGCAGTTCTTC
TRBJ2-7 | NA | TRBV10-3 | few | CAISGSGNSYEQYF | TGTGCCATCAGTGGGTCAGGGAACTCCTACGAGCAGTACTTC
TRBJ1-2 | NA | TRBV7-9 | few | CASSLRPTSVNYGYTF | TGTGCCAGCAGCTTACGGCCAACCTCGGTAAACTATGGCTACACCTTC
TRBJ1-2 | NA | TRBV9 | few | CASSAPGKESYGYTF | TGTGCCAGCAGCGCCCCCGGGAAGGAGAGCTATGGCTACACCTTC
TRBJ1-5 | TRBD1 | TRBV6-5 | few | CASSPQGLRPQHF | TGTGCCAGCAGTCCACAGGGGCTAAGGCCCCAGCATTTT
TRBJ2-5 | TRBD2 | TRBV7-2 | NA | CASSLRPSGGPKETQYF | TGTGCCAGCAGCTTGAGGCCTAGCGGGGGGCCGAAAGAGACCCAGTACTTC
TRBJ2-7 | NA | TRBV11-2 | many | CASSLGGHSYEQYF | TGTGCCAGCAGCTTAGGGGGACACTCCTACGAGCAGTACTTC
TRBJ2-5 | NA | TRBV5-1 | NA | CASTHPGAHRDQYF | TGCGCCAGCACCCACCCGGGGGCCCACCGGGACCAGTACTTC
TRBJ1-1 | NA | TRBV30 | NA | CAWRRSGTGSTEAFF | TGTGCCTGGAGGCGCTCCGGGACTGGGAGCACTGAAGCTTTCTTT
TRBJ2-3 | TRBD1 | TRBV18 | few | CASSPRGQGFTDTQYF | TGTGCCAGCTCACCACGTGGACAGGGATTCACAGATACGCAGTATTTT
TRBJ1-6 | TRBD1 | TRBV9 | NA | CASSYDREPSPLHF | TGTGCCAGCAGCTACGACAGGGAACCTTCACCCCTCCACTTT
TRBJ1-6 | TRBD1 | TRBV7-2 | few | CASSFAGGRNSPLHF | TGTGCCAGCAGCTTCGCAGGGGGTCGTAATTCACCCCTCCACTTT
TRBJ1-1 | NA | TRBV15 | few | CATSRDGLSSAFF | TGTGCCACCAGCAGAGATGGGTTGTCGAGCGCTTTCTTT
TRBJ2-3 | TRBD1 | TRBV19 | NA | CASSSRQGSTDTQYF | TGTGCCAGTTCCTCAAGACAGGGGAGTACAGATACGCAGTATTTT
TRBJ2-3 | NA | TRBV7-2 | NA | CASSLAPPWGGTDTQYF | TGTGCCAGCAGCTTAGCCCCTCCGTGGGGGGGCACAGATACGCAGTATTTT
TRBJ2-3 | TRBD2 | TRBV5-1 | many | CASSLLAGGEADTQYF | TGCGCCAGCAGCTTATTAGCGGGGGGAGAAGCAGATACGCAGTATTTT
TRBJ2-3 | TRBD2 | TRBV6-5 | NA | CASSVAGGADTQYF | TGTGCCAGCAGTGTAGCGGGGGGAGCAGATACGCAGTATTTT
TRBJ1-6 | NA | TRBV21-1 | few | CASSTGQSYNSPLHF | TGTGCCAGCAGCACCGGACAGAGCTATAATTCACCCCTCCACTTT
TRBJ1-2 | NA | TRBV7-9 | NA | CASSLAPDGYTF | TGTGCCAGCAGCTTAGCGCCGGATGGCTACACCTTC
TRBJ2-2 | TRBD1 | TRBV12-3/TRBV12-4 | NA | CASSPVDRGHTGELFF | TGTGCCAGCAGTCCCGTGGACAGGGGCCACACCGGGGAGCTGTTTTTT
TRBJ2-1 | TRBD1 | TRBV7-9 | NA | CASSSSRDRHNEQFF | TGTGCCAGCAGCTCGAGCCGGGACAGGCACAATGAGCAGTTCTTC
TRBJ2-2 | NA | TRBV7-2 | NA | CASYSPGVGGTGELFF | TGTGCCAGCTACTCCCCGGGAGTCGGGGGCACCGGGGAGCTGTTTTTT
TRBJ1-5 | NA | TRBV2 | NA | CASMPGHSNQPQHF | TGTGCCAGCATGCCGGGGCATAGCAATCAGCCCCAGCATTTT
TRBJ2-2 | NA | TRBV5-1 | NA | CASSQRAGNTGELFF | TGCGCCAGCAGCCAAAGGGCCGGGAACACCGGGGAGCTGTTTTTT
TRBJ2-1 | TRBD1 | TRBV5-1 | NA | CASMLGGAGNEQFF | TGCGCCAGCATGCTAGGGGGCGCGGGCAATGAGCAGTTCTTC
TRBJ2-7 | NA | TRBV29-1 | NA | CSVEAVGRSYEQYF | TGCAGCGTTGAAGCGGTGGGGCGGAGTTACGAGCAGTACTTC
TRBJ2-5 | NA | TRBV3-1 | few | CASSQGRAETQYF | TGTGCCAGCAGCCAAGGAAGGGCAGAGACCCAGTACTTC
TRBJ2-2 | NA | TRBV7-6 | NA | CASSFTGFGNTGELFF | TGTGCCAGCAGCTTTACAGGATTCGGCAACACCGGGGAGCTGTTTTTT
TRBJ2-2 | NA | TRBV7-2 | NA | CASSLDPQTGELFF | TGTGCCAGCAGCTTAGACCCACAAACCGGGGAGCTGTTTTTT
TRBJ1-1 | NA | TRBV20-1 | NA | CSAPLGGAVNEAFF | TGCAGTGCTCCTTTAGGGGGAGCAGTTAATGAAGCTTTCTTT
TRBJ2-1 | TRBD1 | TRBV12-3/TRBV12-4 | few | CASSLLGQGNEQFF | TGTGCCAGCAGTTTACTGGGACAGGGGAATGAGCAGTTCTTC
TRBJ1-6 | TRBD1 | TRBV20-1 | NA | CSARVGTGGDNSPLHF | TGCAGTGCTAGAGTGGGGACAGGGGGCGATAATTCACCCCTCCACTTT
TRBJ2-5 | NA | TRBV18 | few | CASSQVVGQETQYF | TGTGCCAGCTCACAGGTGGTGGGCCAAGAGACCCAGTACTTC
TRBJ2-1 | NA | TRBV15 | many | CATSRAPGRNEQFF | TGTGCCACCAGCAGAGCGCCTGGGCGGAATGAGCAGTTCTTC
TRBJ2-3 | NA | TRBV20-1 | NA | CSAPSGPSTDTQYF | TGCAGTGCTCCCAGCGGGCCAAGCACAGATACGCAGTATTTT
TRBJ2-1 | TRBD2 | TRBV29-1 | many | CSVVNRAGVLNEQFF | TGCAGCGTTGTAAATCGGGCGGGGGTCTTAAATGAGCAGTTCTTC
TRBJ1-2 | TRBD1 | TRBV29-1 | few | CSVDRDSYGYTF | TGCAGCGTTGATCGGGACAGCTATGGCTACACCTTC
TRBJ2-7 | NA | TRBV5-5 | NA | CASSLGAGIAYEQYF | TGTGCCAGCAGCCTCGGGGCAGGGATTGCCTACGAGCAGTACTTC
TRBJ1-2 | NA | TRBV29-1 | NA | CSGGGDYGYTF | TGCAGCGGAGGAGGGGACTATGGCTACACCTTC